This entry features one T cell receptor beta chain sequence. Antigen unknown. One end of the junction does not line up with germline, which may come from a read error. Primers used in a second PCR of about 6 to 11 cycles were a sample-barcoded 5' primer and a J-beta primer mix. Via MiXCR, TCRdb re-called the 5' RACE reads, giving one row per CDR3 protein. This table has hundreds of thousands of distinct CDR3 sequences, approximately 30% appearing once. The CDR3 length is 13 residues. These data belong to a study of blood T cells in healthy people across ages. General study results and limits: Not knowing donor CMV status may have confounded expanded clonotype changes.

This TCR came from a woman older than 75 in good health. The V gene is TRBV12-3 or TRBV12-4, the J gene TRBJ2-3, with D maybe TRBD2 (6 bases). Sequenced sample: blood. The CDR3 coding sequence is TGTGCCAGCACGGGAGTGATCACAGATGCGCAGTATTTT. It translates to CASTGVITDAQYF.